The clone carrying this T cell receptor beta chain was seen many times. Its cognate antigen is unknown. TCRdb re-derived calls from the 5' RACE reads in MiXCR, one entry per CDR3 protein. Here the sample spans roughly 180,000 distinct CDR3 sequences, around 8.9% being singletons. The sample originates from a study of CD8 T cells in ankylosing spondylitis. Whole-study results and caveats: In the blood and synovial fluid of reactive arthritis, some motif variants had been previously reported.

This CDR3 is 11 amino acids long. Between the trimmed V and J ends, which lost 0 bases and 9 bases, there was a span of 3 bases. Per the germline V gene, CDR1 is MNHEY and CDR2 is SVGEGT. This clonotype originated in a female donor with ankylosing spondylitis or in good health (not recorded which). The material sequenced was blood, either unsorted or a sorted T cell fraction (not recorded which). This rearrangement joins TRBV6-2 or TRBV6-3 to TRBJ2-1; unclear D gene. CDR3 sequence (DNA): TGTGCCAGCAGTTACTCGATTGAGCAGTTCTTC. Protein: CASSYSIEQFF.